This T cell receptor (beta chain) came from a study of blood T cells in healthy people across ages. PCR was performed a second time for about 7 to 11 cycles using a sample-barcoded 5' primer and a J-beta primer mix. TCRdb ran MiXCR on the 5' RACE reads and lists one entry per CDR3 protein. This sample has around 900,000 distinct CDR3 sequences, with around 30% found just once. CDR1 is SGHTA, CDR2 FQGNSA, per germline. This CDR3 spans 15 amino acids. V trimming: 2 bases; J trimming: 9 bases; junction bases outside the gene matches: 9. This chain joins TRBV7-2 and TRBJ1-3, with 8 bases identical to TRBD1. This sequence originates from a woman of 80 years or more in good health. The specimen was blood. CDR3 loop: CASSLMDRARSTIYF. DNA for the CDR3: TGTGCCAGCAGCTTAATGGACAGGGCGAGGAGCACCATATATTTT.